This TCR beta chain is from a study of T-cell reconstitution after alpha-beta-depleted transplantation in children. Findings and caveats of the study: Several hundred expanded graft clones reportedly supplied alpha-beta T cells about two months after transplant. In some patients, recipient T cells and intrathymic progenitors surviving conditioning explained high day-60 diversity. The main origin of T-cell counts and diversity one year after transplant was newly produced T cells.

V was clipped by 0 bases and J by 10 bases, with 14 bases between them. The CDR3 runs 15 residues. Germline CDR1 SGHRS, CDR2 YFSETQ. This clonotype showed up just a few times. Its cognate antigen is unknown. Unique molecular identifiers tagged the TCRbeta library. TCRdb re-called the PCR reads with MiXCR, one entry per CDR3 protein. The top ten hold roughly a third of the sample, which has 200,000 to 250,000 distinct CDR3 sequences, roughly 9.1% seen once. The chain employs TRBV5-1 and TRBJ1-6, with D maybe TRBD1 (6 bases). The source is a male patient between 2 and 9 years old who had a stem cell transplant for acute myeloid leukemia, so the T cells may come from the graft donor. The material sequenced was PBMCs, mostly from graft donor cells, taken 360 days after TCRalphabeta/CD19-depleted stem cell transplant. The CDR3 sequence is CASSLEGGEVSPLHF. As DNA, the CDR3 is TGCGCCAGCAGCTTGGAGGGGGGTGAGGTGTCACCCCTCCACTTT.